One T cell receptor beta chain is described in this entry. Its antigen is not yet known. Base qualities are not at hand, and no much larger clone is one base apart. The source of the sample is a study of CD8+ T cells in alopecia areata (dated by TCRdb to between 2017 and 2018). About the full investigation: Treated patients were enrolled in an open-label pilot trial of oral tofacitinib, 5 to 10 mg twice daily, for moderate-to-severe alopecia areata. Tofacitinib was administered for 6 to 18 months, and 6 months of follow-up off drug were then conducted to assess delayed response and recurrence. The SALT score, which quantifies the percentage of affected scalp surface area, was used to measure disease severity in treated patients. The study used high-throughput TCRbeta sequencing to examine T cell clonal expansion in alopecia areata, in both the C3H/HeJ mouse model and human patients. On the human side, TCRbeta sequencing was run on scalp tissue and on sorted CD4+ and CD8+ peripheral blood T cells from healthy controls and from alopecia areata patients with either patchy or totalis/universalis disease. Tofacitinib-treated patients had biopsies at baseline and at 4 and 24 weeks of treatment, with a later scalp biopsy in several patients. Clonality in the scalp was compared among normal scalp (n=4), patchy alopecia areata scalp (n=8), and alopecia totalis/universalis scalp (n=8). The RNA source kit depended on sample type: the PAXgene miRNA kit for fixed scalp, the miRNeasy kit for PBMCs, and the RNeasy kit for mouse skin. TCRbeta CDR3 regions were amplified by immunoSEQ multiplex PCR using 35 Vbeta forward and 13 Jbeta reverse primers. The research as a whole found: Compared with normal scalp, lesional scalp, particularly in alopecia totalis/universalis, had higher clonality and more expanded CD8+ clones, which suggests antigenic drive. Resident alphabeta T cells in normal human skin are also sequenced, complicating scalp TCR repertoire analysis, unlike mouse skin dominated by gammadelta T cells. During tofacitinib treatment, many expanded lesional clones stuck around in both scalp and blood, and this persistence may partly explain why relapse happens after treatment is stopped. Shared TCR sequences between patients were less evident than in mice, which may be partly attributable to HLA diversity in the patient population. Tofacitinib significantly decreased scalp clonality and the number of expanded CD8+ clones among the top 100 scalp clones. Because the treated cohort was small and had just a single nonresponder, larger studies are needed to establish links between baseline CD8+ expansion and response.

From its cysteine to its phenylalanine, the CDR3 spans 15 amino acids. CDR3 DNA only is kept here, 45 bases in frame from base 1. At the junction V is shortened by 2 bases and J by 3 bases, with 11 bases in between. Taken from the germline V gene, the CDR1 and CDR2 loops are KGHSH and LQKENI. The time point label on this specimen signifies: roughly 27 days on oral tofacitinib. The sample's treatment or condition, from its label and the paper: oral pan-JAK inhibitor, 5-10 mg twice daily. From alopecia areata patients, peripheral blood was collected along with lesional scalp punch biopsies. PBMCs were isolated by density centrifugation and stained for CD3, CD4 and CD8, after which CD4+ and CD8+ T cells were sorted on a FACSAria. Receptors were amplified or captured by the immunoSEQ multiplex PCR assay. To provide template for TCR sequencing, every sample had RNA extracted and reverse transcribed into cDNA. First-strand cDNA was synthesized using SuperScript III with a 2:1 mix of oligo-dT and random hexamers. A synthetic immune receptor repertoire was used to gauge amplification bias, and whatever bias remained was removed computationally. For the original study's pipeline: Raw reads were preprocessed to remove errors, and CDR3 was defined by IMGT conventions from the conserved cysteine to phenylalanine. Clonality was computed by normalizing Shannon entropy by log2 of the number of productive unique TCRs and subtracting the result from 1. Scalp TCRbeta sequences were cross-referenced with sorted blood CD4 and CD8 repertoires so that the CD4 or CD8 identity of scalp clones could be inferred. Held by TCRdb, this immuneACCESS table contains in-frame sequences only and omits some clones. Under half of the omission traces to an unresolved V gene where checked; the cause of the rest is unknown. Clonal size and the V and J genes are those of that table, whereas D and trimming came from the DNA. The sample data list about 200,000 clones, and 50% to 60% of these were observed just once. The ten largest clones take up approximately 3.4% of the sample.

The sequence was obtained from a human donor with alopecia areata. The sample was CD4+ T cells sorted from blood, taken at week 4, from a patient treated with tofacitinib. Recombination joined TRBV18 with TRBJ2-1; TRBD1 is possibly the D segment (5 matching bases). The CDR3 reads CASSPGADNYNEQFF. The DNA sequence reads TGTGCCAGCTCACCAGGGGCGGACAACTACAATGAGCAGTTCTTC.